The rows below give T cell receptor beta chains drawn from one sample of a study of T cells in Graves' hyperthyroidism and ophthalmopathy. In TCRdb, the multiplex PCR reads were re-called with MiXCR into one record per CDR3 protein. The data show some 550,000 distinct CDR3 sequences, roughly 16% seen once. Sequencing was done on a sample of blood. The origin of the receptors is a woman aged 40-49 years with Graves' ophthalmopathy. CDR3s include the opening cysteine and the closing phenylalanine or tryptophan. The D gene is left open where the match is weak. Clone sizes are given selectively: once, few, many, or a class where the clone is expanded.

d_call,j_call,clone_size,v_call,cdr3_aa,cdr3_nt
TRBD1,TRBJ2-7,NA,TRBV18,CASSPSPGGMYEQYF,TGTGCCAGCTCACCATCCCCAGGGGGCATGTACGAGCAGTACTTC
NA,TRBJ1-4,NA,TRBV2,CASSVRETSEKLFF,TGTGCCAGCAGTGTCCGGGAAACCAGTGAAAAACTGTTTTTT
NA,TRBJ2-7,once,TRBV28,CASSLPGQHLGEQYF,TGTGCCAGCAGCCTACCGGGACAACACCTTGGGGAGCAGTACTTC
NA,TRBJ2-7,many,TRBV10-1,CASRNRDAYEQYF,TGCGCCAGCAGGAATAGGGATGCGTACGAGCAGTACTTC
TRBD2,TRBJ2-5,few,TRBV3-1,CASSAGGSGNQETQYF,TGTGCCAGCAGCGCCGGTGGTAGCGGGAACCAAGAGACCCAGTACTTC
NA,TRBJ1-3,few,TRBV2,CASSEAGWGNTIYF,TGTGCCAGCAGTGAAGCGGGATGGGGGAACACCATATATTTT
TRBD1,TRBJ2-1,many,TRBV20-1,CSAGQGPNNEQFF,TGCAGTGCTGGACAGGGCCCTAACAATGAGCAGTTCTTC
TRBD2,TRBJ2-1,many,TRBV5-1,CASSLTSGSRNEQFF,TGCGCCAGCAGCTTAACTAGCGGGAGTAGGAATGAGCAGTTCTTC
NA,TRBJ2-6,NA,TRBV5-6,CASSLAPQGAIGANVLTF,TGTGCCAGCAGCTTGGCCCCCCAGGGAGCAATTGGGGCCAACGTCCTGACTTTC
NA,TRBJ1-1,NA,TRBV20-1,CSARDSREEYSTEAFF,TGCAGTGCTAGAGATTCTAGGGAGGAGTACTCCACTGAAGCTTTCTTT
NA,TRBJ2-1,many,TRBV7-9,CASSPMEHEQFF,TGTGCCAGCAGTCCAATGGAACATGAGCAGTTCTTC